One and the same sample provided the 23 T cell receptor beta chains below, sequenced in a study of T-cell reconstitution after alpha-beta-depleted transplantation in children listed by TCRdb under 2016. The library relied on PCR. This sample was sequenced with an Illumina HiSeq 2500. Molecular barcoding was employed in the preparation of TCR libraries, with unique molecular identifiers being used to normalize TCRbeta repertoire quantification. TCRdb reran the public reads through fastp at Q25 and MiXCR, keeping productive beta chains. Duplicate CDR3 protein sequences are folded into a single record with the most common DNA and genes. This sample holds roughly 500,000 distinct CDR3 sequences; 15% to 20% were observed only once. 3.3% of the sample rests with the top ten. Here the sequenced sample was PBMCs from the stem cell graft donor, taken from the stem cell graft. Receptors originate from a human donor who donated a stem cell graft to a child with acute lymphoblastic leukemia.

Only a few counts were recorded for this clonotype. The genes are TRBV12-3 or TRBV12-4 and TRBJ2-7; D not certain. Trimming cost V 7 bases and J 4 bases, with 11 bases left between them. This CDR3 spans 12 amino acids. CDR3 region: CASTPRAYEQYF. The CDR3 DNA reads as TGTGCCAGCACCCCCAGAGCGTACGAGCAGTACTTC.

The chain has TRBV29-1 and TRBJ1-2; unclear D gene. V lost 2 bases and J 2 bases, leaving 12 bases between the germline ends. Germline V lookup: CDR1 SQVTM, CDR2 ANQGSEA. The CDR3 extends over 14 amino acids. The CDR3 spells CSVERSGANYGYTF. CDR3 nucleotide sequence: TGCAGCGTTGAAAGGAGTGGTGCAAACTATGGCTACACCTTC.

The chain couples TRBV18 to TRBJ1-5, with a tentative D call TRBD1 (6 bases). V lost 4 bases and J 2 bases, leaving 15 bases between the germline ends. Germline-derived CDR1 and CDR2 are KGHSH and LQKENI. This CDR3 comprises 16 residues. The CDR3 sequence: CASSRDRQARNQPQHF. For the CDR3, the DNA is TGTGCCAGCTCACGCGACCGACAGGCGCGCAATCAGCCCCAGCATTTT.

The chain recombines TRBV5-1 with TRBJ1-1; possibly TRBD1 for D (5 bases). The V gene's germline CDR1 is SGHRS and CDR2 YFSETQ. V lost 0 bases and J 7 bases, leaving 13 bases between the germline ends. CDR3 size: 14 residues. Written as DNA, the CDR3 is TGCGCCAGCAGCTTGGCCACGGGGGGAAATGAAGCTTTCTTT. Protein product: CASSLATGGNEAFF.

The V gene is TRBV10-2, the J gene TRBJ2-1, with D possibly being TRBD1 (5 bases). The germline V and J ends were trimmed by 4 bases and 6 bases, with 10 bases remaining between them. From germline, CDR1 is WSHSY and CDR2 SAAADI. The length of the CDR3 is 13 residues. Here the CDR3 DNA reads TGCGCCAGCAGTGGGGTTCAGGGCAATGAGCAGTTCTTC. Residues: CASSGVQGNEQFF.

Points on this clonotype: A much larger clonotype is one base distant, so this may be a read error. V is TRBV12-3 or TRBV12-4 and J is TRBJ1-1; TRBD1 matches at 9 bases. The CDR3 is made up of 13 amino acids. The CDR3 loop is CATRGDRVTDAFF. CDR3 coding DNA: TGTGCCACCAGGGGGGACAGGGTCACTGACGCTTTCTTT.

There are a few counts of this clonotype. The chain combines TRBV5-1 with TRBJ2-7; 9 bases align to TRBD2. This CDR3 has 18 amino acids. Germline V gene data show CDR1 as SGHRS and CDR2 as YFSETQ. Trimming at V came to 4 bases and at J to 4 bases, leaving 18 bases not matched to a gene. CDR3 bases: TGCGCCAGCAGCCCACTCCCCTTCTTTAGCGGGAGAAGGTACGAGCAGTACTTC. Protein product: CASSPLPFFSGRRYEQYF. The full variable domain, in which reference TRBV5-1 and TRBJ2-7 provide the parts outside the CDR3, is KAGVTQTPRYLIKTRGQQVTLSCSPISGHRSVSWYQQTPGQGLQFLFEYFSETQRNKGNFPGRFSGRQFSNSRSEMNVSTLELGDSALYLCASSPLPFFSGRRYEQYFGPGTRLTVT.

This clonotype was observed a few times. A junction boundary mismatches the germline segment, possibly from a read error. The chain uses TRBV12-3 or TRBV12-4 and TRBJ2-1; D possibly corresponds to TRBD2 (6 bases). The CDR3 runs to 14 residues. CDR3 nucleotide sequence: TGTGCCAGCAGTTTCGGTGGGCGGGAAAAAGGTTTGGGGTTC. Residues: CASSFGGREKGLGF.

There are many counts of this clonotype. This chain uses TRBV3-1 with TRBJ2-7; 7 bases fit TRBD2. With V trimmed by 5 bases and J by 2 bases, 3 bases remained unmatched. The germline V gene has CDR1 LGHDT and CDR2 YNNKEL (reference sequence). The CDR3 consists of 13 residues. The CDR3: CASSSRGAYEQYF. CDR3 coding DNA: TGTGCCAGCAGCAGCCGGGGGGCCTACGAGCAGTACTTC.

The CDR3 region is CASTWGSPSYGYTF. For the CDR3, the DNA is TGTGCCAGCACTTGGGGCAGTCCTTCCTATGGCTACACCTTC. The chain combines TRBV12-3 or TRBV12-4 with TRBJ1-2; a weak D match, TRBD1 (5 bases). Trimming left V 7 bases short and J 4 bases short, with 16 bases between. This CDR3 comprises 14 residues.

This clonotype was seen ten or more times. The chain is built from TRBV20-1 and TRBJ2-3; D may be TRBD1 (5 bases). The germline V gene has CDR1 DFQATT and CDR2 SNEGSKA (reference sequence). The V gene lost 4 bases and the J gene lost 2 bases, with 16 bases spanning the gap. This CDR3 has 15 amino acids. CDR3 sequence: CSANKGSSPTDTQYF. The CDR3 DNA reads TGCAGTGCTAATAAGGGGTCTTCCCCCACAGATACGCAGTATTTT.

The CDR3 DNA follows: TGTGCCAGCAGCTTATCCGGGACTGCCAGAACCGGGGAGCTGTTTTTT. Protein product: CASSLSGTARTGELFF. The V call is TRBV7-9, the J call TRBJ2-2; a weak D match, TRBD2 (6 bases). The CDR3 covers 16 residues. Deletions cut 2 bases from V and 5 bases from J, with 15 bases between. Germline V gene lookup returns CDR1 SEHNR and CDR2 FQNEAQ (reference sequence).

The sample holds a few counts of this clonotype. The chain recombines TRBV3-1 with TRBJ2-1; 8 bases match TRBD2. Trimming took 1 base from V and 7 from J; bases not matched to a gene: 12. The CDR3 covers 17 residues. Germline V lookup: CDR1 LGHDT, CDR2 YNNKEL (reference sequence). For the CDR3, the DNA is TGTGCCAGCAGCCAAGGGTATGCGGGAGGCGGGTCGAATGAGCAGTTCTTC. It yields the protein CASSQGYAGGGSNEQFF.

This clonotype turned up a few times. The chain employs TRBV12-3 or TRBV12-4 and TRBJ2-2; 12 bases are shared with TRBD1. Germline trimming cut 2 bases from V and 0 bases from J; bases unmatched to any gene: 4. This CDR3 comprises 18 residues. In DNA form, the CDR3 reads TGTGCCAGCAGTTTATCGGGACAGGGGGCTTCGAACACCGGGGAGCTGTTTTTT. Amino acids: CASSLSGQGASNTGELFF.

This clonotype showed up just a few times. This chain joins TRBV18 and TRBJ1-1; D is perhaps TRBD1 (5 bases). Deletions cut 3 bases from V and 3 bases from J, with 14 bases between. The length of the CDR3 is 15 residues. CDR1 and CDR2 from the germline V gene are KGHSH and LQKENI. The DNA for the CDR3 is TGTGCCAGCTCACCCCCTGGGTGGGGGTACACTGAAGCTTTCTTT. Translating it yields CASSPPGWGYTEAFF.

The chain is built from TRBV3-1 and TRBJ2-5; D not resolved. Germline V gene lookup returns CDR1 LGHDT and CDR2 YNNKEL (reference sequence). Trimming cost V 0 bases and J 2 bases, with 13 bases left between them. The CDR3 is 16 residues long. The CDR3 region has the DNA TGTGCCAGCAGCCAAGATTCCTCGGGCCATCAAGAGACCCAGTACTTC. Translated: CASSQDSSGHQETQYF.

This chain connects TRBV5-1 to TRBJ1-4, with D tentatively TRBD1 (5 bases). This CDR3 has 15 residues. Trimming removed 4 bases at V and 8 bases at J, with 18 bases between. CDR1 and CDR2 from the germline V gene are SGHRS and YFSETQ. The CDR3 nucleotides read TGCGCCAGCAGCCTCCGGGACCCCTTGGGAGAAAAACTGTTTTTT. This gives the protein CASSLRDPLGEKLFF.

This clonotype was counted only a few times. The chain joins TRBV29-1 to TRBJ1-2, with a possible D match to TRBD1 (5 bases). V was shortened by 4 bases and J by 3 bases, with 12 bases between the two germline ends. The germline V gene has CDR1 SQVTM and CDR2 ANQGSEA. CDR3 length equals 13 residues. The CDR3: CSVGTRDYYGYTF. The CDR3 bases are TGCAGCGTTGGAACCCGGGACTACTATGGCTACACCTTC.

Only a few counts were recorded for this clonotype. This chain joins TRBV20-1 and TRBJ1-4; possible D gene TRBD1, 6 bases. Germline V gene sequence: CDR1 DFQATT, CDR2 SNEGSKA (reference sequence). The CDR3 is 17 amino acids. V lost 3 bases to trimming and J lost 4 bases, with 21 bases between them. CDR3 in DNA: TGCAGTGCTAGGGCTATAGGTCGGGGGGCTAGTAATGAAAAACTGTTTTTT. Translation: CSARAIGRGASNEKLFF.

This clonotype was observed a few times. The rearrangement links TRBV29-1 to TRBJ2-1; 11 nucleotides agree with TRBD2. Germline values: CDR1 SQVTM, CDR2 ANQGSEA. Trimming removed 6 bases from V and 6 bases from J; junction bases left unmatched: 1. The CDR3 sequence is 12 residues long. The CDR3 region is CSVGLAGNEQFF. For the CDR3, the DNA is TGCAGCGTCGGACTAGCGGGCAATGAGCAGTTCTTC.

The chain uses TRBV27 and TRBJ1-5; maybe TRBD1 (5 bases). V lost 3 bases and J lost 11, with 23 bases in between. Germline V CDR1 and CDR2: MNHEY, SMNVEV (reference sequence). CDR3 length: 16 residues. In nucleotides, the CDR3 is TGTGCCAGCAGTTTGCTACCCGGGGCAGGGTTTGTGGCCCAGCATTTT. Translation: CASSLLPGAGFVAQHF.

The chain links TRBV7-3 to TRBJ2-3; perhaps TRBD1 as D (6 bases). The V end was cut by 2 bases, the J end by 1 base, with 10 bases between. The CDR3 covers 15 residues. CDR1 is SGHTA, CDR2 FQGTGA, per germline. The DNA of the CDR3 is TGTGCCAGCAGCTTACGACAGGCCGGCACAGATACGCAGTATTTT. This translates into CASSLRQAGTDTQYF.

V usage is TRBV19 and J usage is TRBJ2-1, with TRBD1 matching 8 bases. V dropped 0 bases and J dropped 5; count of bases not matched to a gene: 9. CDR3 length: 17 residues. Germline CDR1 reads LNHDA; CDR2 reads SQIVND (reference sequence). This chain's CDR3 is CASSIDWETGADNEQFF. For the CDR3, the DNA is TGTGCCAGTAGTATAGATTGGGAGACAGGGGCCGACAATGAGCAGTTCTTC. Drawing the rest from reference TRBV19 and TRBJ2-1, the complete variable domain is DGGITQSPKYLFRKEGQNVTLSCEQNLNHDAMYWYRQDPGQGLRLIYYSQIVNDFQKGDIAEGYSVSREKKESFPLTVTSAQKNPTAFYLCASSIDWETGADNEQFFGPGTRLTVL.